Below are 2 T cell receptor beta chains sequenced from a single sample in a study of CD8 T cells in Susac syndrome. Reverse transcription used roughly 0.5 to 1 ug RNA and random hexamers. TCRdb recomputed calls from the immunoSEQ multiplex PCR reads with MiXCR, one row per CDR3 protein. Altogether 55,000 to 70,000 distinct CDR3 sequences are present, just under 95% being singletons, with the ten largest covering roughly 0.24%. Sample: CD8+ T cells from PBMCs. These receptors were obtained from a human donor in good health.

The V and J genes are TRBV27 and TRBJ2-1; the D is unclear. The V end lost 4 bases, the J end lost 7 bases, and 20 bases lay between the germline ends. Germline CDR1 MNHEY, CDR2 SMNVEV (reference sequence). The CDR3 runs to 16 residues. Here the CDR3 DNA reads TGTGCCAGCAGTTCTATCACCCGTGATTTGACTAATGAGCAGTTCTTC. Residues: CASSSITRDLTNEQFF.

The sample holds one count of this clonotype. This rearrangement joins TRBV7-9 to TRBJ2-3; D remains ambiguous. Germline CDR1 and CDR2: SEHNR and FQNEAQ (reference sequence). This CDR3 region has 15 residues. The V gene lost 5 bases and the J gene lost 0 bases, with 12 bases spanning the gap. The CDR3 sequence: CASSPTATSTDTQYF. Here the CDR3 DNA reads TGTGCCAGCAGCCCCACAGCGACTAGCACAGATACGCAGTATTTT. Full variable domain (missing parts from reference TRBV7-9 and TRBJ2-3): DTGVSQNPRHKITKRGQNVTFRCDPISEHNRLYWYRQTLGQGPEFLTYFQNEAQLEKSRLLSDRFSAERPKGSFSTLEIQRTEQGDSAMYLCASSPTATSTDTQYFGPGTRLTVL.